This T cell receptor (beta chain) was sequenced in a study of PD-1 blockade in classical Hodgkin lymphoma. Findings of the study overall: Healthy donors reportedly exceeded newly diagnosed patients in baseline TCR diversity. For complete responders, baseline diversity was comparable to that of newly diagnosed patients.

Comments on this clone: The antigen is unknown.

Here immunoSEQ multiplex PCR was the method, and the copy in TCRdb shows in-frame clones only, minus some. The sample has about 20,000 clones, 60% to 85% seen once. The V gene's germline CDR1 is SGHTA and CDR2 FQGTGA. This CDR3 has 12 residues. V was cut by 4 bases and J by 7 bases, with 7 bases left in between. Time point specified: cycle 4 day 1 (C4D1), after 5 to 7 weeks of nivolumab. Every single patient, without exception, relapsed after autologous stem cell transplantation, and brentuximab vedotin exposure varied. This receptor was taken from a human donor with classical Hodgkin lymphoma. This material consisted of peripheral blood mononuclear cells (PBMCs), taken before the fourth cycle of nivolumab. The chain employs TRBV7-3 and TRBJ2-2; unclear D gene. The CDR3 spells CASSSLNGELFF. The CDR3 DNA follows: TGTGCCAGCAGCTCCCTGAACGGGGAGCTGTTTTTT.